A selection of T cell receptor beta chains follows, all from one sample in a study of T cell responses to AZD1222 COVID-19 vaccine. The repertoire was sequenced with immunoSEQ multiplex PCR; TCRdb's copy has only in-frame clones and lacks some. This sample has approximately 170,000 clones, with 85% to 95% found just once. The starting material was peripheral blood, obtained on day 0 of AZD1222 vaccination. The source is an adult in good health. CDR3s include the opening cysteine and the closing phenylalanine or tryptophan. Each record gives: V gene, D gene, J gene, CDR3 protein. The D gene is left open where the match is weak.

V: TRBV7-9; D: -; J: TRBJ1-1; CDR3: CASSLGQRGTEAFF
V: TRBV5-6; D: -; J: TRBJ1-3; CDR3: CASSFERNTIYF
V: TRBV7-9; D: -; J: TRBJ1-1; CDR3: CASSPLRGIVAEAFF
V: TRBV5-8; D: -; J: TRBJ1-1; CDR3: CASSLGTTMNTEAFF
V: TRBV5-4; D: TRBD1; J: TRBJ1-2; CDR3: CASSTLDRANYGYTF
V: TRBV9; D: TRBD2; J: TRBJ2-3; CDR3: CASSVGLAGGLISDTQYF
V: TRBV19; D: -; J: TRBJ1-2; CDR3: CASSIALGNGYTF
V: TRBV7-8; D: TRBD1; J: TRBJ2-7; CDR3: CASSLYDRGSYEQYF
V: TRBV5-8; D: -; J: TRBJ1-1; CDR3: CASSLPYRLGENTEAFF
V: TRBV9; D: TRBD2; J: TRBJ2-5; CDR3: CASSTLAGGPFAQYF
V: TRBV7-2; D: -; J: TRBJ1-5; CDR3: CASSARVGSGNQPQHF
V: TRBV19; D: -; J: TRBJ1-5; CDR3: CASTEGGFGQPQHF
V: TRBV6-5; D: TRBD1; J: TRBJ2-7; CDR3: CASSYPGTGFYEQYF
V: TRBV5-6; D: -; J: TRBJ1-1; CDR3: CASSRLTAYFDTEAFF
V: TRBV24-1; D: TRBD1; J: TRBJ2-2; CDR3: CATSGTGGANTGELFF
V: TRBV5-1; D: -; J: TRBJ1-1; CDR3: CASSLWAENTEAFF
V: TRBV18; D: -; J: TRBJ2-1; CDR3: CASSPLGPSSYNEQFF
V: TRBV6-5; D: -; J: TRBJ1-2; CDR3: CASNLDGLLSYGYTF
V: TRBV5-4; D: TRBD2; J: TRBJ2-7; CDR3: CASSLKRSGRAYEQYF
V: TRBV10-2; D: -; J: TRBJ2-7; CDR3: CASILRDTYEQYF
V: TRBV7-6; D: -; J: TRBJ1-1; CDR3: CASSGIEGYTNTEAFF
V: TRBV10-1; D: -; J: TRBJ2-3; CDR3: CASSERWATDTQYF
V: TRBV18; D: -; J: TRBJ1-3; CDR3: CASSSRSSRKNSGNTIYF
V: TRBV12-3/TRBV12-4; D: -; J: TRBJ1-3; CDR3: CASNPPGDTIYF
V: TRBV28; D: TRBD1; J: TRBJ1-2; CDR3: CASSLMGDSNYGYTF
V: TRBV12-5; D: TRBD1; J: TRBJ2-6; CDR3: CASGTGGTGANVLTF
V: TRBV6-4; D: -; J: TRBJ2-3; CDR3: CASRVRALQGTDTQYF
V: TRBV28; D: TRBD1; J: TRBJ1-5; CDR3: CASSFRQGHSNQPQHF
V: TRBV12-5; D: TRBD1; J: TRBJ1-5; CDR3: CASGSGGQGNQPQHF
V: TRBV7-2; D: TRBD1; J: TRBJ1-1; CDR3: CASSFGQGLNTEAFF
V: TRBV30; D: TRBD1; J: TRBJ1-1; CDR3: CAWMVGGGMRAFF
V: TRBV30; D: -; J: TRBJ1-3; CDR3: CAWGGGPRGNTIYF
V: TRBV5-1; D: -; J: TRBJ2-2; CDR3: CASSFTSNTGELFF
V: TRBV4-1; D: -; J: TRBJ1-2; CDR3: CASSQFPRGDGYTF
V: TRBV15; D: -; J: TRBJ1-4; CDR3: CATSILGLNEKLFF
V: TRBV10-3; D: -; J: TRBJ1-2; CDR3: CAILDVYGYTF
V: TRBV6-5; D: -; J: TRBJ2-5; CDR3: CASSPIGSGWETQYF
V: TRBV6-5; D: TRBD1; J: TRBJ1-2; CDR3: CAIGTGAGRYGYTF
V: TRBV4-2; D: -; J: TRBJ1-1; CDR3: CASTQGFNTEAFF
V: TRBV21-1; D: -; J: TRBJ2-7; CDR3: CASSNPIRGTHDEQYF
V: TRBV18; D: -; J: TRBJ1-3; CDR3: CASSPVSHPAGNTIYF
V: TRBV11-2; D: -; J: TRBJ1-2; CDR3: CASSRRLDEDYGYTF
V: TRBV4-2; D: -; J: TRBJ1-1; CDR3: CASSELGQHTEAFF
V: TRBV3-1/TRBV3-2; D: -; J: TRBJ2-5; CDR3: CASSPSQTGETQYF
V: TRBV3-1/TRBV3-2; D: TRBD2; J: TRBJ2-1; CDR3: CASSHPSPGLVRNEQFF
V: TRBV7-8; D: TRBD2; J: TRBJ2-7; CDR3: CASSATGLAEDEQYF
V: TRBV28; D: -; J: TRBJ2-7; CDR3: CASFQGPAYEQYF
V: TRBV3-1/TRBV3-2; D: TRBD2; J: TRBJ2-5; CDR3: CASSHPREGVRQETQYF
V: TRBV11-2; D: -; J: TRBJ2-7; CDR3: CASSLMQDLIYEQYF
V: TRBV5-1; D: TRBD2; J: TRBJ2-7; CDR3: CASSLLAGIGYEQYF
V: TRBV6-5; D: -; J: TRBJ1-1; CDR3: CASSYSLGRGNTEAFF
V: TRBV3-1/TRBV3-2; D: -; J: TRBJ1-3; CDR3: CASSQDVSGFTGNTIYF
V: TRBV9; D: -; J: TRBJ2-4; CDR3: CASSLERDAKNIQYF
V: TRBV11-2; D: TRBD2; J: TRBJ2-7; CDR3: CASSFGLESSYEQYF
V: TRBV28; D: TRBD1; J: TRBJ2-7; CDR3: CASSLQGQGDSYEQYF
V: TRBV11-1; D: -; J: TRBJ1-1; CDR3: CASSLRLNTEAFF
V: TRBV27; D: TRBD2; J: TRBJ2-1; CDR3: CASSSNRALAGGLNEQFF
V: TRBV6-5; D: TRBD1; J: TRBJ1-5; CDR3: CASSYSGQGGQPQHF